The rows below give T cell receptor beta chains drawn from one sample of a study of graft-versus-host responses after intestinal transplantation. For these receptors, no antigen is known. The method was immunoSEQ multiplex PCR; TCRdb's version includes in-frame clones alone and lacks a portion of them. The data hold some 96,000 clones, with about 90% observed a single time. The sample was unstimulated CD4+ T cells sorted from spleen or lymph node cells, taken before transplant. The source is a human donor who was the organ donor for an intestinal transplant. Each CDR3 is given with its conserved first and last residue. A D gene is named only where the DNA matches it firmly. Only some rows state a clone size, as once, few, many or a class for expanded clones.

abundance	v_gene	d_gene	j_gene	CDR3aa	CDR3nt
.	TRBV5-1	TRBD1	TRBJ2-1	CASSPGGVLYNEQFF	TGCGCCAGCAGCCCAGGGGGCGTGTTGTACAATGAGCAGTTCTTC
.	TRBV28	.	TRBJ2-7	CASSPLDILLIYEQYF	TGTGCCAGCAGTCCCCTAGACATACTCCTCATCTACGAGCAGTACTTC
.	TRBV5-1	.	TRBJ1-2	CASSLDGNYGYTF	TGCGCCAGCAGCCTAGACGGTAACTATGGCTACACCTTC
.	TRBV5-6	TRBD1	TRBJ1-1	CASSGMTGVHTEAFF	TGTGCCAGCAGCGGGATGACAGGGGTTCACACTGAAGCTTTCTTT
.	TRBV28	.	TRBJ1-1	CASSYPGSGDTEAFF	TGTGCCAGCAGCTACCCAGGGTCGGGGGACACTGAAGCTTTCTTT
.	TRBV27	TRBD1	TRBJ2-1	CASSLSGDRVEQFF	TGTGCCAGCAGTTTATCGGGAGACAGGGTTGAGCAGTTCTTC
few	TRBV7-9	.	TRBJ1-4	CASSPQAGEKLFF	TGTGCCAGCAGCCCCCAGGCAGGAGAAAAACTGTTTTTT
.	TRBV11-2	.	TRBJ1-1	CASSLEPGRYTEAFF	TGTGCCAGCAGCTTAGAACCAGGGAGATACACTGAAGCTTTCTTT
.	TRBV11-2	.	TRBJ2-2	CASSLRRYTGELFF	TGTGCCAGCAGCTTACGCCGGTACACCGGGGAGCTGTTTTTT
.	TRBV6-1	.	TRBJ1-1	CASSEGLGDKDTEAFF	TGTGCCAGCAGTGAAGGGTTAGGGGATAAGGACACTGAAGCTTTCTTT
.	TRBV28	.	TRBJ1-2	CASSPPGGTYGYTF	TGTGCCAGCAGCCCCCCCGGGGGAACCTATGGCTACACCTTC
once	TRBV18	.	TRBJ2-5	CASSPMEQETQYF	TGTGCCAGCTCACCAATGGAACAAGAGACCCAGTACTTC
.	TRBV11-2	.	TRBJ2-5	CASSLYRGFIQYF	TGTGCCAGCAGCTTGTATCGGGGGTTCATCCAGTACTTC
few	TRBV6-4	.	TRBJ2-1	CAILTVPCSYNEQFF	TGTGCCATCTTGACAGTCCCCTGCTCCTACAATGAGCAGTTCTTC
.	TRBV10-3	TRBD1	TRBJ2-2	CALGQGDTGELFF	TGTGCCTTAGGACAGGGAGACACCGGGGAGCTGTTTTTT
.	TRBV19	.	TRBJ2-1	CASSYGYGPYNEQFF	TGTGCCAGTAGTTATGGCTACGGACCCTACAATGAGCAGTTCTTC
.	TRBV9	.	TRBJ1-6	CASSAVQGSPLHF	TGTGCCAGCAGCGCCGTACAGGGTTCACCCCTCCACTTT
once	TRBV27	.	TRBJ2-3	CASSPPSSRTQYF	TGTGCCAGCAGCCCCCCCTCCTCGCGGACGCAGTATTTT
.	TRBV9	.	TRBJ2-2	CASSVIGGRGFTGELFF	TGTGCCAGCAGCGTCATAGGGGGGCGCGGTTTTACCGGGGAGCTGTTTTTT
once	TRBV15	.	TRBJ2-7	CATSSHTSSYEQYF	TGTGCCACCAGCTCCCACACGTCCTCCTACGAGCAGTACTTC
.	TRBV4-2	TRBD1	TRBJ1-5	CASSQGGQGKQPQHF	TGTGCCAGCAGCCAGGGGGGACAGGGAAAACAGCCCCAGCATTTT
few	TRBV29-1	TRBD1	TRBJ1-1	CSVRGQGAGSGNTEAFF	TGCAGCGTTCGTGGGCAGGGGGCTGGAAGCGGGAACACTGAAGCTTTCTTT
.	TRBV5-1	.	TRBJ2-5	CASSLGRASDWQETQYF	TGCGCCAGCTCCTTAGGCCGGGCTTCCGATTGGCAAGAGACCCAGTACTTC
once	TRBV5-1	.	TRBJ1-2	CASSLGGNYGYTF	TGCGCCAGCAGCTTGGGGGGGAACTATGGCTACACCTTC
once	TRBV4-2	.	TRBJ2-1	CASSQDSADEQFF	TGTGCCAGCAGCCAAGATTCGGCGGATGAGCAGTTCTTC